The 11 T cell receptor beta chains in this list originate from one sample, sequenced in a study of shared clonotypes between healthy human individuals (dated by TCRdb to 2020 to 2021). The receptor library was made with the immunoSEQ multiplex PCR assay. TCRdb holds this immuneACCESS table with in-frame rearrangements only. Some clones are missing; in checked studies, unresolved V genes explain under half, and the rest has no known cause. Here the sample has about 1.5 million clones; 95% to 99% occur a single time. Roughly 0.4% of the sample comes from the top ten. Material for sequencing was naive CD4+ T cells sorted from blood. The cell subset or site label on this specimen signifies: CD45RA+ positively selected. All receptors derive from a man younger than 45 in good health.

This chain connects TRBV5-1 to TRBJ2-5; no firm D call. The CDR3 contains 15 residues. Germline values: CDR1 SGHRS, CDR2 YFSETQ. V gave up 1 base and J gave up 1 base, with 11 bases separating them. The CDR3 spells CASSLRGSPQETQYF. The CDR3, as DNA: TGCGCCAGCAGCTTGAGAGGCAGCCCCCAAGAGACCCAGTACTTC.

The chain is built from TRBV27 and TRBJ2-1, with 11 positions matching TRBD2. Losses at the gene ends were 8 bases for V and 3 bases for J; bases not matched to a gene: 15. The length of the CDR3 is 18 residues. In germline, CDR1 is MNHEY, CDR2 SMNVEV (reference sequence). The CDR3 nucleotides are TGTGCCAGCTCACGGACTAGCGGGCCACCTCCAGACTACAATGAGCAGTTCTTC. Translating it yields CASSRTSGPPPDYNEQFF.

The chain combines TRBV5-1 with TRBJ1-2; D unclear. The CDR3 is 12 amino acids. CDR1 is SGHRS, CDR2 YFSETQ, per germline. Trimming left V 0 bases short and J 14 bases short, with 14 bases between. The DNA of the CDR3 is TGCGCCAGCAGCTTGGAAATGACTGCACTTACCTTC. Encoded protein: CASSLEMTALTF.

The chain employs TRBV25-1 and TRBJ2-7; 8 positions match TRBD2. Germline CDR1 MGHDK, CDR2 SYGVNS. Trimming cost V 8 bases and J 3 bases; bases outside gene matches: 6. The CDR3 sequence is 13 residues long. The CDR3 DNA sequence: TGTGCCAGCCAACGGGAGGGGGTCTACGAGCAGTACTTC. Translating it yields CASQREGVYEQYF.

This chain links TRBV28 with TRBJ2-7; no definite D call. This CDR3 region has 11 residues. V dropped 5 bases and J dropped 4 bases, with 6 bases sitting between them. Germline V gives CDR1 MDHEN, CDR2 SYDVKM. Here the CDR3 reads CASSNAYEQYF. The CDR3 coding sequence is TGTGCCAGCAGTAACGCATACGAGCAGTACTTC.

The genes are TRBV7-8 and TRBJ2-7; tentatively, D is TRBD2 (5 bases). The CDR3 loop spans 14 amino acids. Trimming removed 3 bases at V and 3 bases at J, with 12 bases between. CDR1 SGHVS and CDR2 FQNEAQ come from the germline V gene. The CDR3 region is CASSFGPRVYEQYF. In nucleotides, the CDR3 is TGTGCCAGCAGCTTCGGTCCGAGGGTCTACGAGCAGTACTTC.

As concerns this clone: The sample has other DNA sequences that encode this CDR3 too. The chain joins TRBV15 to TRBJ2-7; D is undetermined. From germline, CDR1 is LNHNV and CDR2 YYDKDF (reference sequence). The CDR3 contains 13 residues. Trimming shortened V by 0 bases and J by 3 bases, and 6 bases separated the two germline ends. In DNA form, the CDR3 reads TGTGCCACCAGCAGAGATAGGGACTACGAGCAGTACTTC. Translating gives CATSRDRDYEQYF.

The CDR3 nucleotides are TGTGCCAGCAGTGATGACAGGGCCTACGAGCAGTACTTC. It codes for CASSDDRAYEQYF. The V and J genes are TRBV6-1 and TRBJ2-7; 7 nucleotides agree with TRBD1. The CDR3 consists of 13 residues. CDR1 MNHNS and CDR2 SASEGT come from the germline V gene. Trimming at V came to 3 bases and at J to 2 bases, leaving 1 base not matched to a gene.

This chain connects TRBV5-6 to TRBJ1-1; 10 bases agree with TRBD1. This CDR3 is 15 amino acids long. CDR1 and CDR2 (germline): SGHDT, YYEEEE. V gave up 2 bases and J gave up 11 bases; unmatched junction bases: 12. CDR3 sequence (DNA): TGTGCCAGCAGCTTCCGGGACAGGGGCCCGGGGGTCGCTTTCTTT. Translating gives CASSFRDRGPGVAFF.

The V gene is TRBV7-8, the J gene TRBJ2-3, with 8 nucleotides matching TRBD1. CDR1 SGHVS and CDR2 FQNEAQ come from the germline V gene. V dropped 5 bases and J dropped 2; count of bases not matched to a gene: 3. The CDR3 is 14 amino acids. The CDR3 bases are TGTGCCAGCAGCCGGGGACAGGCCACAGATACGCAGTATTTT. Encoded protein: CASSRGQATDTQYF.

Turning to this clone: Germline is not matched at one junction end, which may reflect a read error. For the CDR3, the DNA is TGTGCTAGCAGCTTAGTAGGCCAGCGGGGGACCCAGTACTTC. This encodes CASSLVGQRGTQYF. The J gene is TRBJ2-5, the V gene TRBV7-7; 7 bases fit TRBD2. CDR3 length equals 14 residues. Germline lookup yields CDR1 SSHAT and CDR2 FNYEAQ (reference sequence).